One and the same sample provided the 2 T cell receptor beta chains below, sequenced in a study of T cells after yellow fever vaccination. Using its own MiXCR run on the 5' RACE reads, TCRdb lists one record per CDR3 protein. The repertoire holds about 300,000 distinct CDR3 sequences, around 7% seen once, with 18% in the top ten. This material consisted of PBMCs, taken about 49 days after the first yellow fever vaccination. The receptors originated from a young man who received the YFV17D yellow fever vaccine.

This clonotype was detected a few times. The chain recombines TRBV4-1 with TRBJ2-7, with 10 bases that match TRBD1. This CDR3 contains 16 residues. Germline loops: CDR1 MGHRA, CDR2 YSYEKL. V lost 2 bases to trimming and J lost 2 bases; unmatched junction nucleotides: 6. CDR3 DNA sequence: TGCGCCAGCAGCCAACCGGGACAGGGGAGGCCCTACGAGCAGTACTTC. Translation: CASSQPGQGRPYEQYF.

The chain is built from TRBV9 and TRBJ2-1; D is unclear. Germline CDR1 and CDR2: SGDLS and YYNGEE. V gave up 1 base and J gave up 9 bases, with 14 bases separating them. CDR3 length equals 14 residues. CDR3 loop: CASSVSRAGGEQFF. DNA of the CDR3: TGTGCCAGCAGCGTAAGTCGTGCCGGTGGTGAGCAGTTCTTC.